This TCR beta chain was captured in a study of a mutant IDH1 vaccine in newly diagnosed glioma. About the study: Before enrollment, patients got radiotherapy alone, temozolomide alone, or mostly the combination.

The method was immunoSEQ multiplex PCR; TCRdb's version includes in-frame clones alone and lacks a portion of them. The sample includes about 32,000 clones, almost 85% seen only once; the top ten take around 20%. Regarding time point: baseline, week 1 (first vaccination visit). As to treatment: pre-vaccination baseline after standard-of-care therapy. Concerning this clone: Its antigen is as yet unknown.

The germline CDR1 and CDR2 sequences are SGHVS and FQNEAQ. Between the trimmed V and J ends, which lost 1 base and 1 base, there was a span of 10 bases. The CDR3 consists of 15 residues. Study findings and constraints: It seemed that pseudoprogression was not linked to changes in the top peripheral T cell clonotypes. It was approximately 93% of patients that developed vaccine-induced immune responses.

The source is a young man with glioma. Sequenced material: PBMCs, taken from a glioma patient treated with radiotherapy, temozolomide or both. V usage is TRBV7-8 and J usage is TRBJ2-5; D is uncertain. In DNA form, the CDR3 reads TGTGCCAGCAGCTTAGTGCCCGGCAGCCAAGAGACCCAGTACTTC. Protein sequence: CASSLVPGSQETQYF. The full variable domain, rest sourced from reference TRBV7-8 and TRBJ2-5, is GAGVSQSPRYKVAKRGQDVALRCDPISGHVSLFWYQQALGQGPEFLTYFQNEAQLDKSGLPSDRFFAERPEGSVSTLKIQRTQQEDSAVYLCASSLVPGSQETQYFGPGTRLLVL.